The 9 T cell receptor beta chains in this list originate from one sample, sequenced in a study of response to subunit inactivated influenza vaccine. A single record per CDR3 protein comes from TCRdb applying MiXCR to the RT-PCR reads. The table records around 170,000 distinct CDR3 sequences, about 10% of them present only once. The sequencing used CD8+ T cells sorted from PBMCs, collected 23 to 25 months after vaccination. These receptors were taken from a man between 45 and 75 years old who received an inactivated influenza vaccine.

This clonotype has a handful of counts. This sequence joins TRBV4-2 and TRBJ1-5; D possibly corresponds to TRBD1 (6 bases). This CDR3 has 16 amino acids. CDR1 and CDR2 from the germline V gene are LGHNA and YNFKEQ. V lost 0 bases and J 6 bases, leaving 15 bases between the germline ends. Here the CDR3 DNA reads TGTGCCAGCAGCCAAGATCGTGCCTCAGGGGCTCAGCCCCAGCATTTT. Protein product: CASSQDRASGAQPQHF.

The chain couples TRBV9 to TRBJ2-5; 8 bases are shared with TRBD2. Losses at the gene ends were 4 bases for V and 4 bases for J; bases not matched to a gene: 6. The germline CDR1 and CDR2 sequences are SGDLS and YYNGEE. This CDR3 region has 14 residues. The CDR3 DNA follows: TGTGCCAGCAGCACGTCGGGGGGGACAGAGACCCAGTACTTC. Translation: CASSTSGGTETQYF.

The chain carries TRBV7-2 and TRBJ2-7; no reliable D call. Trimming took off 2 bases at V and 6 bases at J, with 11 bases between the two ends. The CDR3 has 13 residues. Germline CDR1 is SGHTA and CDR2 is FQGNSA. The CDR3 loop reads CASSLISLREQYF. CDR3 DNA: TGTGCCAGCAGCTTAATATCTCTCCGCGAGCAGTACTTC.

This clonotype appeared a few times. The chain couples TRBV5-6 to TRBJ1-1, with D unresolved. The length of the CDR3 is 14 residues. CDR1 is SGHDT, CDR2 YYEEEE, per germline. The V gene lost 0 bases and the J gene lost 1 base, with 7 bases spanning the gap. CDR3 amino acids: CASSLDHRNTEAFF. The CDR3, as DNA: TGTGCCAGCAGCTTGGACCACAGGAACACTGAAGCTTTCTTT.

The table lists this clonotype with many counts. The rearrangement links TRBV20-1 to TRBJ2-3; no clear D. The V end was cut by 0 bases, the J end by 2 bases, with 9 bases between. The CDR3 is 14 residues long. Per germline, CDR1 DFQATT and CDR2 SNEGSKA (reference sequence). The CDR3 sequence is CSAREGRYTDTQYF. CDR3 bases: TGCAGTGCTAGAGAAGGCCGGTACACAGATACGCAGTATTTT.

The J gene is TRBJ2-1, the V gene TRBV4-3, with D possibly matching TRBD2 (5 bases). Germline CDR1 LGHNA, CDR2 YSLEER. Trimming stripped 4 bases from V and 6 bases from J, with 28 bases between. The CDR3 loop spans 19 amino acids. The CDR3: CASSPWYPLGGSPLNEQFF. The CDR3 coding sequence is TGCGCCAGCAGCCCGTGGTATCCATTAGGCGGGTCGCCCCTCAATGAGCAGTTCTTC.

This clonotype was seen at least ten times. The J gene is TRBJ2-7, the V gene TRBV29-1, with D uncertain. This CDR3 has 13 amino acids. Germline V gives CDR1 SQVTM, CDR2 ANQGSEA. V was shortened by 4 bases and J by 2 bases, with 12 bases between the two germline ends. The CDR3: CSVGGVGTYEQYF. CDR3 nucleotides: TGCAGCGTTGGCGGAGTGGGCACCTACGAGCAGTACTTC.

This clonotype was counted ten times or more. This chain uses TRBV7-9 with TRBJ2-5; D perhaps matches TRBD2 (6 bases). The CDR3 has 14 amino acids. Germline lookup yields CDR1 SEHNR and CDR2 FQNEAQ (reference sequence). V was pared by 3 bases and J by 1 base, with 9 bases between. The CDR3 region has the DNA TGTGCCAGCAGCTTTGGGGGGAGCCAAGAGACCCAGTACTTC. This translates into CASSFGGSQETQYF. Drawing the rest from reference TRBV7-9 and TRBJ2-5, the complete variable domain is DTGVSQNPRHKITKRGQNVTFRCDPISEHNRLYWYRQTLGQGPEFLTYFQNEAQLEKSRLLSDRFSAERPKGSFSTLEIQRTEQGDSAMYLCASSFGGSQETQYFGPGTRLLVL.

This clonotype showed up just a few times. The chain joins TRBV30 to TRBJ2-7; weak D call: TRBD1 (5 bases). The CDR3 length is 14 residues. Germline-derived CDR1 and CDR2 are GTSNPN and SVGIG (reference sequence). Trimming left V 5 bases short and J 2 bases short, with 16 bases between. The CDR3 loop reads CAWGKDTYTYEQYF. CDR3 in DNA: TGTGCCTGGGGAAAGGACACCTACACCTACGAGCAGTACTTC. The full variable domain, its missing parts supplied by reference TRBV30 and TRBJ2-7, is SQTIHQWPATLVQPVGSPLSLECTVEGTSNPNLYWYRQAAGRGLQLLFYSVGIGQISSEVPQNLSASRPQDRQFILSSKKLLLSDSGFYLCAWGKDTYTYEQYFGPGTRLTVT.